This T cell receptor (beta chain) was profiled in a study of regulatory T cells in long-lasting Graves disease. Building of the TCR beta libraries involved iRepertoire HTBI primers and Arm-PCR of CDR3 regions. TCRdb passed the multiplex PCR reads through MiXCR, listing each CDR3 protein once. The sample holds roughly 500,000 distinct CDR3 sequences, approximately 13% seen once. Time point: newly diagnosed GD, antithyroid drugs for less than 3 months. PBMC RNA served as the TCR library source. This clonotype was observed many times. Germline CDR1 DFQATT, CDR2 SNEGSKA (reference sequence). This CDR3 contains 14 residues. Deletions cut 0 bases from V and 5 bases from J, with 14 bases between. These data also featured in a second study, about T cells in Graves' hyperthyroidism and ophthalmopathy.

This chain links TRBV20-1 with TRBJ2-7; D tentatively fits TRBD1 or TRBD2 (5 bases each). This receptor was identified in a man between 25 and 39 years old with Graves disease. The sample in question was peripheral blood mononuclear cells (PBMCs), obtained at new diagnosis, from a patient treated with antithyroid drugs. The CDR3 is CSARERGVGDEQYF. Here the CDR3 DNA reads TGCAGTGCTAGAGAAAGAGGGGTAGGTGACGAGCAGTACTTC.